The clone carrying this T cell receptor (beta chain) appeared a few times. Its specificity is unknown. In the original processing: The study took CDR3 differences across clinicopathological groups and made a distant-metastasis classifier for papillary thyroid cancer from them. MiXCR was used by TCRdb to re-call the PCR reads. TCRdb, not the authors, supplied the V and J calls. This sample has just over 14,000 clones, with around 3.6% found just once. The germline CDR1 and CDR2 sequences are MNHNS and SASEGT. V was clipped by 6 bases and J by 2 bases; unmatched bases: 7. The CDR3 extends over 14 amino acids. Thyroid surgery was preceded by no treatment in any patient. The data were obtained in a study of metastatic and nonmetastatic thyroid tumors. Study-wide points: TCR beta diversity was reportedly significantly higher in malignant thyroid tumors than benign nodules, in blood and tumor.

The rearrangement uses TRBV6-1 and TRBJ2-7; 7 bases match TRBD1. The sequenced sample consisted of tumor tissue. This clonotype was sampled from a female donor with papillary thyroid cancer or a benign thyroid nodule (not recorded which). Some clones in this sample may be carry-over from other donors' samples. This chain's CDR3 is CASSPRQGTYEQYF. CDR3 sequence (DNA): TGTGCCAGCAGCCCCCGACAGGGTACCTACGAGCAGTACTTC.